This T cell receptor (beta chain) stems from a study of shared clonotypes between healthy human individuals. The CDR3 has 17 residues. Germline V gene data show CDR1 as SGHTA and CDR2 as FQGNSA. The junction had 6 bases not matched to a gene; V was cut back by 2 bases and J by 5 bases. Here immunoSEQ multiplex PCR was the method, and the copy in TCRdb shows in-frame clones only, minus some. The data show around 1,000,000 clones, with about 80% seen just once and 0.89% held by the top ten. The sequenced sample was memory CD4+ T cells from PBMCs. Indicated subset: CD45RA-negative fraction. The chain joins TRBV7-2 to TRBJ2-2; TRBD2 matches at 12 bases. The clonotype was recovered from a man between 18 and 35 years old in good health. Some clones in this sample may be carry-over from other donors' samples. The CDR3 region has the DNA TGTGCCAGCAGCTTACCCCTAGCGGGAGGGTGGACCGGGGAGCTGTTTTTT. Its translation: CASSLPLAGGWTGELFF. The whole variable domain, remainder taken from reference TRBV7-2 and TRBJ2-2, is GAGVSQSPSNKVTEKGKDVELRCDPISGHTALYWYRQSLGQGLEFLIYFQGNSAPDKSGLPSDRFSAERTGGSVSTLTIQRTQQEDSAVYLCASSLPLAGGWTGELFFGEGSRLTVL.